One and the same sample provided the 9 T cell receptor beta chains below, sequenced in a study of cytomegalovirus exposure and HLA in healthy donors (dated by TCRdb to between 2016 and 2019). The library was made by the immunoSEQ multiplex PCR assay. The multiplex PCR relied on a mix of 60 forward primers for TCR Vbeta segments and 13 reverse primers for TCR Jbeta segments. TCRdb took this table from immuneACCESS and kept in-frame rearrangements with V and J called. Such tables lack part of the clones; where checked against another copy, unresolved V genes explain under half of the gap, and the rest is unexplained. The sample table contains more than 95,000 clones; only one count was recorded for 80% of them. About 8.9% of the sample is held by the ten biggest clonotypes. Sequences were obtained from PBMCs. The origin of the receptors is a man aged 25 to 40 in good health and CMV-seropositive.

The rearrangement joins TRBV7-9 to TRBJ1-2, with 7 bases lining up with TRBD1. V shed 2 bases and J 0 bases; nucleotides not matched to a gene: 12. This CDR3 spans 18 amino acids. Germline V lookup: CDR1 SEHNR, CDR2 FQNEAQ (reference sequence). The CDR3 DNA is TGTGCCAGCAGCTTATTTGTTGACAGGGCCCGAACTAACTATGGCTACACCTTC. Amino acid sequence: CASSLFVDRARTNYGYTF.

This clone turned up a few times. This sequence joins TRBV29-1 and TRBJ2-3, with 13 nucleotides matching TRBD2. J was trimmed by 0 bases and V by 6 bases; bases with no gene match: 9. This CDR3 has 17 amino acids. Germline CDR1 reads SQVTM; CDR2 reads ANQGSEA. CDR3 DNA sequence: TGCAGCGTAAACGGACTAGCGGGGGCCTTTAGCACAGATACGCAGTATTTT. Translated, it gives CSVNGLAGAFSTDTQYF.

The chain has TRBV5-8 and TRBJ2-3; D may be TRBD2 (6 bases). V shed 4 bases and J shed 4 bases, with 16 bases lying between them. This CDR3 has 15 residues. Germline V lookup: CDR1 SGHTS, CDR2 YDEGEE. CDR3 in amino acids: CASSPRYSSADTQYF. The CDR3 region has the DNA TGTGCCAGCAGCCCTCGGTACTCTAGCGCAGATACGCAGTATTTT. The full variable domain, in which reference TRBV5-8 and TRBJ2-3 provide the parts outside the CDR3, is EAGVTQSPTHLIKTRGQQATLRCSPISGHTSVYWYQQALGLGLQFLLWYDEGEERNRGNFPPRFSGRQFPNYSSELNVNALELEDSALYLCASSPRYSSADTQYFGPGTRLTVL.

This chain uses TRBV5-1 with TRBJ2-1, with 7 bases aligning to TRBD1. The V gene's germline CDR1 is SGHRS and CDR2 YFSETQ. J was trimmed by 4 bases and V by 0 bases; bases with no gene match: 4. The CDR3 spans 15 residues. The chain's CDR3 is CASSLAQGFYNEQFF. The CDR3 DNA sequence: TGCGCCAGCAGCTTGGCACAGGGGTTTTACAATGAGCAGTTCTTC. Variable domain in full (rest from reference TRBV5-1 and TRBJ2-1): KAGVTQTPRYLIKTRGQQVTLSCSPISGHRSVSWYQQTPGQGLQFLFEYFSETQRNKGNFPGRFSGRQFSNSRSEMNVSTLELGDSALYLCASSLAQGFYNEQFFGPGTRLTVL.

The chain is built from TRBV30 and TRBJ1-3; D possibly corresponds to TRBD1 (5 bases). CDR1 is GTSNPN and CDR2 is SVGIG in the germline V gene (reference sequence). The ends were cut back, 1 base at V and 2 bases at J, with 15 bases in the middle. CDR3 length: 16 amino acids. As DNA, the CDR3 is TGTGCCTGGAGTGCCTCACCCGGGGGGGCTGGAAACACCATATATTTT. Its protein is CAWSASPGGAGNTIYF.

The genes are TRBV9 and TRBJ2-2, with 7 bases that match TRBD1. J gave up 0 bases and V 4 bases, and 6 bases lay outside the gene matches. Germline lookup yields CDR1 SGDLS and CDR2 YYNGEE. The CDR3 sequence is 16 residues long. CDR3 nucleotides: TGTGCCAGCAGCTCCGGGACAGCCGCGAACACCGGGGAGCTGTTTTTT. Protein product: CASSSGTAANTGELFF.

The V and J genes are TRBV30 and TRBJ2-7, with a tentative D call TRBD1 (6 bases). The CDR3 loop spans 13 amino acids. Germline V gene sequence: CDR1 GTSNPN, CDR2 SVGIG (reference sequence). V lost 0 bases and J 2 bases, leaving 8 bases between the germline ends. The CDR3 loop is CAWSVGGPYEQYF. The CDR3, as DNA: TGTGCCTGGAGTGTAGGGGGACCCTACGAGCAGTACTTC.

A few counts support this clone. This chain joins TRBV4-1 and TRBJ2-1; 11 nucleotides line up with TRBD2. CDR3 size: 17 residues. Germline-derived CDR1 and CDR2 are MGHRA and YSYEKL. Losses at the gene ends were 6 bases for V and 4 bases for J; bases not matched to a gene: 11. DNA of the CDR3: TGCGCCAGCAGTCGCGGGCTAGCGGGGGGCCAATACAATGAGCAGTTCTTC. The encoded protein is CASSRGLAGGQYNEQFF.

The CDR3 spells CASSLGTGGSYNEQFF. CDR3 DNA: TGTGCCAGCAGCTTAGGGACAGGGGGCTCCTACAATGAGCAGTTCTTC. This chain uses TRBV13 with TRBJ2-1; 9 positions match TRBD1. Germline V gene data show CDR1 as PRHDT and CDR2 as FYEKMQ (reference sequence). With 0 bases clipped from V and 0 bases from J, the junction kept 0 bases outside the gene matches. The CDR3 spans 16 residues. The entire variable domain, with the rest obtained from reference TRBV13 and TRBJ2-1, is as follows: AAGVIQSPRHLIKEKRETATLKCYPIPRHDTVYWYQQGPGQDPQFLISFYEKMQSDKGSIPDRFSAQQFSDYHSELNMSSLELGDSALYFCASSLGTGGSYNEQFFGPGTRLTVL.